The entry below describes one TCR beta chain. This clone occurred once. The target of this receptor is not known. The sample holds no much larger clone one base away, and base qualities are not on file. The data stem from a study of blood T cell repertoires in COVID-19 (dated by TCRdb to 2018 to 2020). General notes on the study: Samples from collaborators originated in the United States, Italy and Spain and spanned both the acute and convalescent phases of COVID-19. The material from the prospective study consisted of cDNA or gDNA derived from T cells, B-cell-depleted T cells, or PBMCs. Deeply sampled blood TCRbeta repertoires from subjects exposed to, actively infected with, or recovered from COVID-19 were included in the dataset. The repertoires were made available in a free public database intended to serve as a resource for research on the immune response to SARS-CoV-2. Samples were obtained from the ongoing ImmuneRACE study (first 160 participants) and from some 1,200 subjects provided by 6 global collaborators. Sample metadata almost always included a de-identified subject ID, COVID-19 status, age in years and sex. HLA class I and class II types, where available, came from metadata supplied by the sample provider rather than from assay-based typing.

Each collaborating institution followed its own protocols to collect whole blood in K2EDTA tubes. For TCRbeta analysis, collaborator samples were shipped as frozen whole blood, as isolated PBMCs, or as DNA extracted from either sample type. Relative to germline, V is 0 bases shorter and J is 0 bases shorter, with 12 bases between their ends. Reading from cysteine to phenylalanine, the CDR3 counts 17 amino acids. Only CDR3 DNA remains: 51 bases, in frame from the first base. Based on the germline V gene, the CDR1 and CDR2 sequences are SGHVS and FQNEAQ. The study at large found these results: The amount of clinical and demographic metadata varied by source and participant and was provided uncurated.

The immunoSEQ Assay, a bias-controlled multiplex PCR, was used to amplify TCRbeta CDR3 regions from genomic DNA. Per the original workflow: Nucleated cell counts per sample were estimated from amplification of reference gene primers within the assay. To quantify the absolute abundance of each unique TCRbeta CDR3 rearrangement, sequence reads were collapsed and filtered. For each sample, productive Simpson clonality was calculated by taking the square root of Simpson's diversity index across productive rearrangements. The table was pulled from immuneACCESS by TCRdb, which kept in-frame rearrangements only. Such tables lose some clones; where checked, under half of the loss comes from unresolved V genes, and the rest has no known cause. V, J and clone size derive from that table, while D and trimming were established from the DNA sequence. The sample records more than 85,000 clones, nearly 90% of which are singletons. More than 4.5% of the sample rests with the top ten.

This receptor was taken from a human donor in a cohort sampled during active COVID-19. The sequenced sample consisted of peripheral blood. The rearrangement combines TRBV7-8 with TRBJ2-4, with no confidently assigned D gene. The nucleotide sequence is TGTGCCAGCAGCTTAGCGCGCCCCGAGTTAGCCAAAAACATTCAGTACTTC. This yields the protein CASSLARPELAKNIQYF.